The 9 T cell receptor beta chains presented below share a single source sample, sequenced in a study of blood T cell repertoires in COVID-19 (TCRdb year 2020). The library was prepared using the immunoSEQ multiplex PCR assay. TCRdb limited this immuneACCESS table to in-frame rearrangements with V and J called. A share of clones is missing; checked studies link under half to unresolved V genes, and the rest is unexplained. The table for this sample lists roughly 200,000 clones; over 80% of them were counted only once. In total, the top ten clones hold around 27% of the sample. Input material: peripheral blood. These receptors all stem from a middle-aged man with acute or convalescent COVID-19.

This clone occurred once. The chain uses TRBV5-5 and TRBJ1-3; TRBD1 aligns across 7 bases. Unmatched junction bases numbered 10, after V lost 4 bases and J lost 0 bases. The CDR3 spans 17 residues. CDR1 and CDR2 (germline): SGHKS, YYEKEE (reference sequence). CDR3 coding DNA: TGTGCCAGCAGCGTTGGACCGGGACAGATCTCTGGAAACACCATATATTTT. This codes for CASSVGPGQISGNTIYF.

V and J are TRBV7-2 and TRBJ1-2; D possibly corresponds to TRBD1 (5 bases). Trimming took 5 bases from V and 3 from J, leaving 10 bases between them. The CDR3 length is 13 residues. CDR1 and CDR2 (germline): SGHTA, FQGNSA. CDR3 amino acids: CASSTDRYYGYTF. CDR3 in DNA: TGTGCCAGCAGCACCGACAGATACTATGGCTACACCTTC.

This rearrangement joins TRBV10-3 to TRBJ1-1; D gene unclear. The CDR3 extends over 11 amino acids. Trimming stripped 2 bases from V and 10 bases from J, with 8 bases between. Germline V gene data show CDR1 as ENHRY and CDR2 as SYGVKD. Here the CDR3 DNA reads TGTGCCATCAGTGAGCTAAGTTCAGCTTTCTTT. It is translated as CAISELSSAFF.

The chain uses TRBV7-2 and TRBJ1-3; 7 nucleotides agree with TRBD1. V dropped 7 bases and J dropped 4; count of bases not matched to a gene: 10. This CDR3 has 15 residues. Germline CDR1 reads SGHTA; CDR2 reads FQGNSA. The CDR3 region has the DNA TGTGCCAGCACCGTTAGGACAGGCTTGGGAAACACCATATATTTT. Translated, it gives CASTVRTGLGNTIYF.

The chain combines TRBV19 with TRBJ2-6; D remains unclear. Germline-derived CDR1 and CDR2 are LNHDA and SQIVND (reference sequence). The CDR3 runs 15 residues. V was trimmed by 4 bases and J by 0 bases, leaving 7 bases between them. The CDR3 protein is CASSSSLSGANVLTF. DNA of the CDR3: TGTGCCAGTAGTAGTAGCCTCTCTGGGGCCAACGTCCTGACTTTC.

This chain connects TRBV14 to TRBJ2-1; D is perhaps TRBD1 (5 bases). V shed 1 base and J shed 9 bases, with 13 bases lying between them. Germline CDR1 and CDR2: SGHDN and FVKESK. The CDR3 has 14 amino acids. CDR3 sequence reads: CASSQALTAVEQFF. CDR3 in DNA: TGTGCCAGCAGCCAAGCCTTGACAGCTGTTGAGCAGTTCTTC.

This clone turned up a few times. The rearrangement joins TRBV7-2 to TRBJ1-5, with D possibly being TRBD1 (6 bases). Trimming pared 5 bases from V and 7 bases from J, leaving 15 bases between. Germline V lookup: CDR1 SGHTA, CDR2 FQGNSA. This CDR3 has 14 residues. The CDR3 sequence: CASSLRGYGQPQHF. For the CDR3, the DNA is TGTGCCAGCAGCCTCAGGGGTTATGGACAGCCCCAGCATTTT.

This clone was observed a few times. The chain has TRBV2 and TRBJ1-5; 8 nucleotides line up with TRBD1. The V gene end was trimmed by 0 bases and the J gene end by 6 bases; junction bases not matched to a gene: 4. CDR3 length: 15 residues. Germline CDR1 is SNHLY and CDR2 is FYNNEI. The CDR3 DNA is TGTGCCAGCAGTGAAGCGATTACAGGGGGTCAGCCCCAGCATTTT. Translating it yields CASSEAITGGQPQHF.

The chain has TRBV19 and TRBJ2-1, with TRBD2 identical over 7 bases. The CDR3 extends over 15 amino acids. V gave up 3 bases and J gave up 5 bases; unmatched junction bases: 7. From germline, CDR1 is LNHDA and CDR2 SQIVND (reference sequence). CDR3 in DNA: TGTGCCAGTAGTATTCTGGGACTATTAAACAATGAGCAGTTCTTC. Protein: CASSILGLLNNEQFF.